This TCR beta chain was retrieved from a study of CD8 T cells in Susac syndrome. Study results and caveats: By the study's own acknowledgment, its TCR sequencing and HLA analysis included relatively few individuals.

As regards this clonotype: Its matching antigen is unknown.

Germline V gene data show CDR1 as MDHEN and CDR2 as SYDVKM. V shed 7 bases and J shed 4 bases, with 18 bases lying between them. The CDR3 is 15 residues long. RNA, at about 0.45 to 1 ug, was reverse transcribed with random hexamers. Amplification of TCR beta CDR3 spanned 54 Vbeta and 13 Jbeta via immunoSEQ multiplex PCR. MiXCR was run by TCRdb on the immunoSEQ multiplex PCR reads, yielding one entry per CDR3 protein. The table includes under 550,000 distinct CDR3 sequences, more than 80% detected once. Material for sequencing was CD8+ T cells from PBMCs. The origin of this receptor is a human donor with multiple sclerosis. The V call is TRBV28, the J call TRBJ2-3, with D hard to call. In DNA form, the CDR3 reads TGTGCCAGCACCCTAACGTCCGGGCCTGCAGATACGCAGTATTTT. Its protein product is CASTLTSGPADTQYF.